Listed here are 18 T cell receptor beta chains from one sample, sequenced in a study of tumor and adjacent non-tumor tissue in lung cancer. RNA was extracted from bulk tissue without any cell sorting. The library came from three nested PCR rounds adapted from ARM-PCR protocols. TCRdb passed the multiplex PCR reads through MiXCR, listing each CDR3 protein once. The table has about 140,000 distinct CDR3 sequences, around 67% seen once. What was sequenced was lung tumor tissue. These receptors were collected from a man aged 60 to 69 with small cell lung cancer.

In its sample, this clonotype was seen once. Mismatch with germline at one junction end may stem from a read error. The J gene is TRBJ2-1, the V gene TRBV19; D unresolved. This CDR3 spans 15 amino acids. Germline values: CDR1 LNHDA, CDR2 SQIVND (reference sequence). CDR3 DNA: TGTGCCAGTAGTGTCTACATATCTATCTGGAATGAGCAATTCTTC. It translates to CASSVYISIWNEQFF.

On this clonotype: At one of its ends the junction is not consistent with the germline gene, which may arise from a read error. This sequence joins TRBV11-3 and TRBJ2-5, with unresolved D. Germline V gene sequence: CDR1 SGHNT, CDR2 YENEEA. The CDR3 consists of 13 residues. The CDR3 coding sequence is TGTGCCAGCAGCTTAGGTCGGTCAAAGACCCAGTACTTT. Amino acids: CASSLGRSKTQYF.

Worth noting for this clonotype: This could be a read error, since a much larger clone is one nucleotide away. V usage is TRBV7-9 and J usage is TRBJ2-1; TRBD2 matches 8 bases. CDR1 is SEHNR and CDR2 is FQNEAQ in the germline V gene (reference sequence). The V gene end was trimmed by 4 bases and the J gene end by 13 bases; junction bases not matched to a gene: 3. The CDR3 totals 11 residues. CDR3 amino acids: CASSSGLDQFF. CDR3 sequence (DNA): TGTGCCAGCAGCTCGGGACTAGATCAGTTCTTC.

This chain uses TRBV18 with TRBJ2-3; the D gene is possibly TRBD2 (5 bases). CDR1 KGHSH and CDR2 LQKENI come from the germline V gene. This CDR3 is 17 amino acids long. V gave up 3 bases and J gave up 2 bases, with 18 bases separating them. CDR3 sequence (DNA): TGTGCCAGCTCACCCCTAAACCTCGGGGAGACCACAGATACGCAGTATTTT. Residues: CASSPLNLGETTDTQYF. Looking up the rest from reference TRBV18 and TRBJ2-3 gives the full variable domain: NAGVMQNPRHLVRRRGQEARLRCSPMKGHSHVYWYRQLPEEGLKFMVYLQKENIIDESGMPKERFSAEFPKEGPSILRIQQVVRGDSAAYFCASSPLNLGETTDTQYFGPGTRLTVL.

J is TRBJ2-2 and V is TRBV12-3 or TRBV12-4; D may match TRBD1 or TRBD2 (5 bases each). The CDR3 sequence is 12 residues long. Trimming shortened V by 11 bases and J by 9 bases, and 16 bases separated the two germline ends. This CDR3 reads CARGLEHRELFF. DNA of the CDR3: TGTGCCCGGGGCCTGGAACACCGGGAGCTGTTTTTT.

As concerns this clonotype: A read error may account for a junction end that differs from germline. The V and J genes are TRBV5-1 and TRBJ2-5, with D possibly being TRBD1 (5 bases). From germline, CDR1 is SGHRS and CDR2 YFSETQ. The CDR3 has 12 residues. The CDR3 coding sequence is TGCACCAGCAGGTCGGCAGGGGAGACCCAGTACTTC. This codes for CTSRSAGETQYF.

Regarding this clonotype: Its ends do not fully match the called genes, so a read error is possible. The rearrangement links TRBV29-1 to TRBJ2-2, with D possibly being TRBD1 (5 bases). Germline-derived CDR1 and CDR2 are SQVTM and ANQGSEA. The length of the CDR3 is 12 residues. The CDR3 nucleotides read TGCAGCGTTGAGTACGTACCAGGGAAGCTGCTTTTT. This codes for CSVEYVPGKLLF.

Note on this clonotype: The junction departs from the called germline gene at one end, perhaps through a read error. This chain connects TRBV20-1 to TRBJ2-1; D is perhaps TRBD2 (6 bases). The CDR3 is 15 residues long. Germline V gives CDR1 DFQATT, CDR2 SNEGSKA (reference sequence). The CDR3 region is CSARSGEYSYNGQFF. CDR3 in DNA: TGCAGTGCTAGATCGGGAGAGTACTCCTACAATGGGCAGTTCTTC.

This clonotype was seen more than once but under ten times. Possible read error: a much larger clone is one base away. The gene calls are TRBV11-2 and TRBJ2-1, with D unresolved. Germline values: CDR1 SGHAT, CDR2 FQNNGV. The CDR3 is 11 residues long. The CDR3, as DNA: TGTACCAGCAGCCTTTCCAATGAGCAGTTCTTC. Its protein is CTSSLSNEQFF.

The chain uses TRBV5-5 and TRBJ2-1; D gene ambiguous. V dropped 2 bases and J dropped 2 bases, with 8 bases sitting between them. Germline CDR1 is SGHKS and CDR2 is YYEKEE (reference sequence). The CDR3 is 14 amino acids. DNA of the CDR3: TGTGCCAGCAGCTTCCTCGAGACCTACAATGAGCAGTTCTTC. Its translation: CASSFLETYNEQFF.

For this clonotype: A junction end diverges from the germline sequence, so it may reflect a read error. This rearrangement joins TRBV6-5 to TRBJ1-2; D ambiguous. The germline V gene encodes CDR1 MNHEY and CDR2 SVGAGI. This CDR3 spans 17 amino acids. CDR3 protein: CASSTRIGSRTNYGYAF. CDR3 DNA sequence: TGTGCCAGCAGTACTCGGATAGGGTCGCGGACTAACTATGGCTACGCCTTC.

This clonotype showed up many times. This chain links TRBV6-2 or TRBV6-3 with TRBJ1-4; D perhaps matches TRBD1 (5 bases). Germline CDR1 reads MNHEY; CDR2 reads SVGEGT. There are 16 residues in the CDR3. Trimming removed 6 bases at V and 4 bases at J, with 18 bases between. The CDR3: CASRNGGAQLNEKLFF. The CDR3 region has the DNA TGTGCCAGCAGAAACGGAGGGGCCCAGCTTAATGAAAAACTGTTTTTT.

On this clonotype itself: In this CDR3 the conserved last residue, phenylalanine or tryptophan, is missing, so a read error is likely. V gene TRBV11-2 combines with J gene TRBJ2-2, with 7 bases aligning to TRBD2. The germline gives CDR1 SGHAT, CDR2 FQNNGV. The J segment lost 5 bases and the V segment lost 2 bases, leaving 5 bases of the junction unmatched. This CDR3 has 15 amino acids. DNA for the CDR3: TGTGCCAGCAGCTTACTAGCGGCGATGACCGGGGAGCTGTTTTCT. Translating gives CASSLLAAMTGELFS.

V gene TRBV7-9 combines with J gene TRBJ2-3; 14 positions agree with TRBD2. CDR1 is SEHNR, CDR2 FQNEAQ, per germline (reference sequence). V was pared by 10 bases and J by 3 bases, with 18 bases of the junction left unmatched. There are 19 residues in the CDR3. CDR3 loop: CATSPPGLAGAVRTDTQYF. The DNA of the CDR3 is TGTGCCACCAGTCCGCCGGGACTAGCGGGAGCGGTGAGGACAGATACGCAGTATTTT.

For this clonotype: Given a much more abundant clone one base away, this may be a read error. The rearrangement joins TRBV12-3 or TRBV12-4 to TRBJ1-2; a weak D match, TRBD1 (5 bases). CDR3 size: 15 residues. The germline V and J ends were trimmed by 5 bases and 7 bases, with 20 bases remaining between them. The CDR3 DNA reads TGTGCCAGCAGTCCAAGGGGCAGGCGGCCTTTTGGCTACACCTTC. It translates to CASSPRGRRPFGYTF.

Remarks on this clonotype: The junction shows a germline mismatch at one end, possibly a read error. V usage is TRBV11-3 and J usage is TRBJ1-1, with D unresolved. Germline-derived CDR1 and CDR2 are SGHNT and YENEEA. The CDR3 has 14 amino acids. CDR3 in DNA: TGTGCCAGCAGCTTAGGGAGAGAGAACACTGAACCTTTCTTT. Its translation: CASSLGRENTEPFF.

About this clonotype: This may come from a read error, since a much larger clone is one base off. The chain couples TRBV20-1 to TRBJ2-1; D is unclear. Trimming removed 3 bases at V and 5 bases at J, with 14 bases between. The CDR3 spans 14 residues. Germline values: CDR1 DFQATT, CDR2 SNEGSKA (reference sequence). The CDR3: CSASSLTGNNEQFF. DNA of the CDR3: TGCAGTGCTAGCTCACTAACGGGTAACAATGAGCAGTTCTTC.

With regard to this clonotype: Since a much larger clone is just one base distant, this may be a read error. The rearrangement links TRBV5-5 to TRBJ1-1, with TRBD1 matching 9 bases. V lost 5 bases and J lost 8; bases outside the gene matches: 10. This CDR3 has 14 residues. From germline, CDR1 is SGHKS and CDR2 YYEKEE (reference sequence). The DNA of the CDR3 is TGTGCCAGCAGATATGTTGGACAGGGGCGGGAAGCTTTCTTT. Translating it yields CASRYVGQGREAFF.